The present TCR beta chain was sequenced within a study of blood T cell repertoires in COVID-19. Clones were read by immunoSEQ multiplex PCR, and TCRdb kept only the in-frame ones, dropping some. This sample has some 100,000 clones, with roughly 85% found just once. The TCR originated in a woman in her 70s with acute or convalescent COVID-19. Sequenced: peripheral blood.

Here the CDR3 reads CASSSRGNTIYF. The DNA of the CDR3 is TGTGCCAGCAGTTCCAGGGGGAACACCATATATTTT. This rearrangement joins TRBV12-3 or TRBV12-4 to TRBJ1-3; TRBD1 agrees at 7 bases. Trimming removed 4 bases from V and 7 bases from J; junction bases left unmatched: 1. The CDR3 length is 12 residues.